What follows are 8 T cell receptor beta chains derived from one specimen sequenced in a study of identical twins. TCRdb redid the calling of the 5' RACE reads with MiXCR, one entry per CDR3 protein. The repertoire holds about 920,000 distinct CDR3 sequences, with 9% to 15% as singletons. The same sample was also used in a study of yellow fever vaccine responses in identical twins.

Input material: PBMCs. The receptors derive from a woman between 18 and 30 years old in good health.

This clonotype was observed a few times. The chain links TRBV9 to TRBJ1-1; D gene unclear. Trimming took 0 bases from V and 1 from J, leaving 7 bases between them. The CDR3 runs to 14 residues. Per the germline V gene, CDR1 is SGDLS and CDR2 is YYNGEE. The DNA for the CDR3 is TGTGCCAGCAGCGTAGGGAACACGAACACTGAAGCTTTCTTT. It encodes CASSVGNTNTEAFF.

The chain is built from TRBV4-1 and TRBJ2-3; TRBD2 agrees at 11 bases. Germline V gene lookup returns CDR1 MGHRA and CDR2 YSYEKL. V was clipped by 3 bases and J by 5 bases; unmatched bases: 13. The CDR3 is 18 amino acids. CDR3 protein: CASSQVASGGTFGDTQYF. In nucleotides, the CDR3 is TGCGCCAGCAGCCAGGTAGCTAGCGGGGGGACCTTTGGAGATACGCAGTATTTT.

The chain carries TRBV24-1 and TRBJ2-1; TRBD2 agrees at 10 bases. Germline V gene data show CDR1 as KGHDR and CDR2 as SFDVKD. The CDR3 length is 20 residues. V gave up 2 bases and J gave up 7 bases; unmatched junction bases: 19. The CDR3 bases are TGTGCCACCAGTGATTGGGGCGGATTTAGCGGGGGGCGTGGGGTAAATGAGCAGTTCTTC. Translating it yields CATSDWGGFSGGRGVNEQFF.

This clonotype has more than one count but fewer than ten. The V gene is TRBV12-3 or TRBV12-4, the J gene TRBJ2-2; D may be TRBD1 or TRBD2 (6 bases each). V was clipped by 6 bases and J by 0 bases, with 17 bases between them. This CDR3 comprises 17 residues. CDR3 in DNA: TGTGCCAGCAGCCTTAGGTTCGGGGGCGCGAACACCGGGGAGCTGTTTTTT. This sequence encodes CASSLRFGGANTGELFF.

This clonotype was found many times. The gene calls are TRBV10-3 and TRBJ2-7; 7 bases align to TRBD2. The CDR3 loop spans 16 amino acids. With 3 bases clipped from V and 4 bases from J, the junction kept 12 bases outside the gene matches. Per the germline V gene, CDR1 is ENHRY and CDR2 is SYGVKD. CDR3 nucleotides: TGTGCCATCAGTGAATCGGTGGGCGGGAGCATATACGAGCAGTACTTC. It yields the protein CAISESVGGSIYEQYF.

The chain is built from TRBV20-1 and TRBJ1-2; 9 bases match TRBD1. Germline values: CDR1 DFQATT, CDR2 SNEGSKA (reference sequence). The V gene end was trimmed by 5 bases and the J gene end by 4 bases; junction bases not matched to a gene: 14. The CDR3 consists of 16 residues. The DNA of the CDR3 is TGCAGTGCTTCCGGACAGGGGATTGTGTTGGCCTATGGCTACACCTTC. It yields the protein CSASGQGIVLAYGYTF.

The V call is TRBV21-1, the J call TRBJ2-1. TRBV21-1 constitutes a pseudogene. The CDR3 totals 17 residues. The CDR3 nucleotides read TGTGCCAGCAGCAAAGATCTCGCAGTTAGGAACAACAATGAGCAGTTCTTC. Its protein is CASSKDLAVRNNNEQFF.

This clonotype was counted between two and nine times. The rearrangement joins TRBV2 to TRBJ2-3, with D unresolved. V was cut by 4 bases and J by 6 bases, with 11 bases left in between. Germline lookup yields CDR1 SNHLY and CDR2 FYNNEI. This CDR3 comprises 13 residues. The CDR3 reads CASSAMLGDTQYF. As DNA, the CDR3 is TGTGCCAGCAGTGCTATGCTCGGGGATACGCAGTATTTT.